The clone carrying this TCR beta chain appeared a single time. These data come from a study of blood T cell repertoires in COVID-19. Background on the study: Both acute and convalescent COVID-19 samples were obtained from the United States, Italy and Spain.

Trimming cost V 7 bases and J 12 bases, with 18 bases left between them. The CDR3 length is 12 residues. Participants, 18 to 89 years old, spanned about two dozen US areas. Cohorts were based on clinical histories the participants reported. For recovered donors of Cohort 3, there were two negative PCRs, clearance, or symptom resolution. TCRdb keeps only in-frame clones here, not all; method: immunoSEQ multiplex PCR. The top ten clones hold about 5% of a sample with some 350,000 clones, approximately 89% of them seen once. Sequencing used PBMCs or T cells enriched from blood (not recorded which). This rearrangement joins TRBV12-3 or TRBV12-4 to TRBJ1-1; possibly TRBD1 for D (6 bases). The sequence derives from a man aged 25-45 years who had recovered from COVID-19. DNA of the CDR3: TGTGCCAGCAACTCCTTCGGGGGGCTTTCTTTCTTT. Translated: CASNSFGGLSFF.